Listed below are T cell receptor beta chains from one sample, sequenced in a study of cytomegalovirus exposure and HLA in healthy donors. Produced via immunoSEQ multiplex PCR; TCRdb's table is partial and in-frame only. The sample includes 50,000 to 60,000 clones, about 84% of them seen just once. Material for sequencing was PBMCs. These receptors came from a female donor in good health and CMV-seronegative. The CDR3 runs from the conserved cysteine through the conserved F or W. The order of the fields is clone size, J gene, D gene, V gene, CDR3 protein, CDR3 DNA. The D gene is left open where the match is weak. Clone sizes are given selectively: once, few, many, or a class where the clone is expanded.

>NA|TRBJ1-5|NA|TRBV11-2
CASSLGQGSNQPQHF
TGTGCCAGCAGCTTAGGCCAGGGCAGCAATCAGCCCCAGCATTTT
>NA|TRBJ1-2|NA|TRBV6-6
CATRDTANYGYTF
TGTGCCACCCGGGACACAGCTAACTATGGCTACACCTTC
>NA|TRBJ2-7|TRBD1|TRBV6-6
CASSTQGQGACEQYF
TGTGCCAGCAGCACCCAGGGACAGGGGGCGTGCGAGCAGTACTTC
>NA|TRBJ2-2|TRBD1|TRBV11-3
CASSTPGTGNTGELFF
TGTGCCAGCAGCACTCCCGGGACAGGGAACACCGGGGAGCTGTTTTTT
>NA|TRBJ2-3|NA|TRBV7-8
CASSPQGRDTQYF
TGTGCCAGCAGCCCCCAGGGGAGAGATACGCAGTATTTT
>NA|TRBJ1-5|NA|TRBV5-1
CASSLEGFESQPQHF
TGCGCCAGCAGCTTGGAGGGGTTTGAGTCGCAGCCCCAGCATTTT
>NA|TRBJ2-2|TRBD2|TRBV6-1
CASSEVILTSGGGELFF
TGTGCCAGCAGTGAAGTTATACTGACTAGCGGGGGCGGGGAGCTGTTTTTT
>NA|TRBJ1-2|NA|TRBV19
CASSITALNYGYTF
TGTGCCAGTAGTATAACAGCCCTTAACTATGGCTACACCTTC
>NA|TRBJ2-1|NA|TRBV6-1
CASSEAARLYNEQFF
TGTGCCAGCAGTGAAGCGGCAAGACTATACAATGAGCAGTTCTTC
>NA|TRBJ1-2|TRBD1|TRBV14
CASSQQTGEVGGYTF
TGTGCCAGCAGCCAACAAACAGGGGAAGTTGGAGGCTACACCTTC
>NA|TRBJ1-5|NA|TRBV2
CASSERVVSNQPQHF
TGTGCCAGCAGTGAACGAGTGGTTAGCAATCAGCCCCAGCATTTT
>NA|TRBJ1-1|NA|TRBV11-2
CASSSRQMNTEAFF
TGTGCCAGCAGCTCCCGACAGATGAACACTGAAGCTTTCTTT
>few|TRBJ1-1|NA|TRBV7-9
CASSLAANTEAFF
TGTGCCAGCAGCTTAGCGGCGAACACTGAAGCTTTCTTT
>NA|TRBJ1-1|NA|TRBV2
CASRSRSHTEAFF
TGTGCCAGCAGAAGCAGGTCACACACTGAAGCTTTCTTT
>NA|TRBJ2-5|NA|TRBV11-2
CASSRRGETQYF
TGTGCCAGCAGCCGGAGGGGAGAGACCCAGTACTTC
>NA|TRBJ2-3|NA|TRBV6-1
CASRPDRVGTDTQYF
TGTGCCAGCAGACCCGACAGAGTGGGCACAGATACGCAGTATTTT
>NA|TRBJ2-1|NA|TRBV7-9
CASSPSERSYNEQFF
TGTGCCAGCAGCCCTAGCGAACGCTCCTACAATGAGCAGTTCTTC
>NA|TRBJ1-4|NA|TRBV6-7
CASRPAGSTNEKLFF
TGTGCCAGCAGGCCCGCAGGCTCAACTAATGAAAAACTGTTTTTT
>NA|TRBJ2-1|TRBD2|TRBV4-1
CASSHLAGGSGSNEQFF
TGCGCCAGCAGCCATCTGGCGGGGGGCTCCGGGTCCAATGAGCAGTTCTTC
>once|TRBJ2-7|NA|TRBV2
CASKDTFFYEQYF
TGTGCCAGCAAGGACACCTTTTTCTACGAGCAGTACTTC
>NA|TRBJ2-7|TRBD2|TRBV7-2
CASSRSGGSPYEQYF
TGTGCCAGCAGCCGTAGCGGGGGCAGTCCCTACGAGCAGTACTTC
>once|TRBJ1-1|TRBD1|TRBV7-2
CASSLGGTGGNTEAFF
TGTGCCAGCAGCTTAGGTGGAACAGGGGGGAACACTGAAGCTTTCTTT